Listed below are T cell receptor beta chains from one sample, sequenced in a study of shared clonotypes between healthy human individuals. The protocol was immunoSEQ multiplex PCR, while the TCRdb copy is restricted to in-frame clones and leaves out a portion. The sample shows some 550,000 clones, around 97% of them seen only once. The sequencing sample was made of naive CD4+ T cells sorted from blood. The receptors originated from a woman between 25 and 40 years old in good health. Each CDR3 is given with its conserved first and last residue. Fields, in order: J gene, V gene, D gene, clone size, CDR3 DNA, CDR3 protein. D genes are given only for firm matches. A clone size is listed for some rows: how often the clone was seen (once, few, many), or a class if it is expanded.

>TRBJ1-2|TRBV7-9|TRBD1|NA
TGTGCCAGCAGCTTAGTAGGGACAGGGTATGGCTACACCTTC
CASSLVGTGYGYTF
>TRBJ1-2|TRBV4-1|NA|few
TGCGCCAGCAGCCAAGATTACATGAACTATGGCTACACCTTC
CASSQDYMNYGYTF
>TRBJ2-1|TRBV14|TRBD2|NA
TGTGCCAGCAGCCAGGGACTAGCGGGATCGGCGCAGTTCTTC
CASSQGLAGSAQFF
>TRBJ2-1|TRBV9|TRBD2|NA
TGTGCCAGCAGCGTAGGTCCCGGGACTAGCGGGAGTGAGCAGTTCTTC
CASSVGPGTSGSEQFF
>TRBJ2-6|TRBV2|TRBD1|NA
TGTGCCCTCAGCTGGGACAGGCTTAAATCTGGGGCCAACGTCCTGACTTTC
CALSWDRLKSGANVLTF
>TRBJ1-4|TRBV4-1|NA|few
TGCGCCAGCAGCCAAGAGATTGGCGTAGGAAAACTGTTTTTT
CASSQEIGVGKLFF
>TRBJ2-4|TRBV10-2|TRBD1|NA
TGCGCCACCAAGGGGGAGACAGGGATCGGAAACATTCAGTACTTC
CATKGETGIGNIQYF
>TRBJ2-7|TRBV9|NA|NA
TGTGCCAGCAGCGCAACTACAGGGACCGAGCAGTACTTC
CASSATTGTEQYF
>TRBJ2-3|TRBV13|NA|NA
TGTGCCAGCAGCCCACGGGATACGCAGTATTTT
CASSPRDTQYF
>TRBJ2-5|TRBV6-6|NA|NA
TGTGCCAGCAGCCCAGGGTTTCAAGAGACCCAGTACTTC
CASSPGFQETQYF
>TRBJ1-4|TRBV28|NA|NA
TGTGCCAGCAGTATAGGAGGAGCAACTAATGAAAAACTGTTTTTT
CASSIGGATNEKLFF
>TRBJ2-6|TRBV5-1|TRBD1|NA
TGCGCCAGCAGCCATGACAGGGTAGTCTCGTCTTCGGTCTCTGGGGCCAACGTCCTGACTTTC
CASSHDRVVSSSVSGANVLTF
>TRBJ2-2|TRBV7-9|NA|NA
TGTGCCAGCAGCTTTATCCGGGACGGCACCGGGGAGCTGTTTTTT
CASSFIRDGTGELFF
>TRBJ1-2|TRBV28|TRBD1|once
TGTGCCAGCAGTACCACCCCGACAGGGCATGGCTACACCTTC
CASSTTPTGHGYTF
>TRBJ1-5|TRBV6-5|TRBD1|NA
TGTGCCAGCAGCCGACAGGGTCGTAATCAGCCCCAGCATTTT
CASSRQGRNQPQHF
>TRBJ2-7|TRBV28|NA|once
TGTGCCAGCAGTTTAACCACGGAGGACGAGCAGTACTTC
CASSLTTEDEQYF
>TRBJ2-7|TRBV27|NA|NA
TGTGCCAGCAACCGTCAAAACTCCTACGAGCAGTACTTC
CASNRQNSYEQYF
>TRBJ2-2|TRBV7-9|TRBD1|NA
TGTGCCAGCAGCTCCACATGGACAGGGTTGAACACCGGGGAGCTGTTTTTT
CASSSTWTGLNTGELFF
>TRBJ2-2|TRBV5-4|TRBD2|NA
TGTGCCACTAACCCGGGTAGCGGGAGGACCGGGGAGCTGTTTTTT
CATNPGSGRTGELFF
>TRBJ2-1|TRBV28|TRBD2|NA
TGTGCCAGCAGTTTACCTGGGACTAGTGAGCAGTTCTTC
CASSLPGTSEQFF
>TRBJ2-7|TRBV28|NA|NA
TGTGCCAGCAGTTTCCCGACAACAGGGCAGCCCTACGAGCAGTACTTC
CASSFPTTGQPYEQYF
>TRBJ2-3|TRBV2|NA|NA
TGTGCCTCCCTAAGGGAGATAGTAGATACGCAGTATTTT
CASLREIVDTQYF
>TRBJ2-2|TRBV18|NA|NA
TGTGCCAGCTCGGCGAGGCGTACCGGGGAGCTGTTTTTT
CASSARRTGELFF
>TRBJ1-4|TRBV6-1|NA|NA
TGTGCCAGCAGTGAGGGGGGAACTCGGGAAAAACTGTTTTTT
CASSEGGTREKLFF
>TRBJ2-7|TRBV28|NA|NA
TGTGCCAGCAGTTTACCAGCCGGGACTGGCTACGAGCAGTACTTC
CASSLPAGTGYEQYF
>TRBJ2-7|TRBV4-1|TRBD2|NA
TGCGCCAGCAGCCGAGGCATGGGGACTAGCACCTTCTACGAGCAGTACTTC
CASSRGMGTSTFYEQYF
>TRBJ2-3|TRBV18|NA|NA
TGTGCCAGCTCGTTTACCGGGACAAAGACAGATACGCAGTATTTT
CASSFTGTKTDTQYF
>TRBJ2-7|TRBV9|NA|NA
TGTGCCAGCAGCGTAGAGGCAGGGAGCTCCTACGAGCAGTACTTC
CASSVEAGSSYEQYF
>TRBJ2-7|TRBV4-2|TRBD1|NA
TGTGCCAGCAGCCAACCCGGGACAGGGACCGAGCAGTACTTC
CASSQPGTGTEQYF
>TRBJ2-1|TRBV7-9|NA|NA
TGTGCCAGCAGCCCTGAGAGAATAGGGAATGAGCAGTTCTTC
CASSPERIGNEQFF
>TRBJ2-5|TRBV2|NA|NA
TGTGCCAGCAGTGCGTACCAAGAGACCCAGTACTTC
CASSAYQETQYF
>TRBJ2-7|TRBV5-1|NA|NA
TGCGCCAGCAGCTTGCAAGGGGGTCTCCCCTACGAGCAGTACTTC
CASSLQGGLPYEQYF
>TRBJ2-7|TRBV28|NA|NA
TGTGCCATCACATCAGGGAATCCAGGGGAGCAGTACTTC
CAITSGNPGEQYF
>TRBJ2-7|TRBV27|TRBD2|NA
TGTGCCAGCACATCTCCGGGACTAGCGCGGTACGAGCAGTACTTC
CASTSPGLARYEQYF
>TRBJ1-3|TRBV7-2|NA|NA
TGTGCCAGCAGCCGTCACCTAACAGGCTCTGGAAACACCATATATTTT
CASSRHLTGSGNTIYF
>TRBJ2-1|TRBV7-9|TRBD2|NA
TGTGCCAGCAGCACCCTCCGGGGGAGGGGAAGCTACAATGAGCAGTTCTTC
CASSTLRGRGSYNEQFF
>TRBJ2-3|TRBV27|TRBD1|NA
TGTGCCAGCACCCGGGACAGAAACACAGATACGCAGTATTTT
CASTRDRNTDTQYF
>TRBJ1-2|TRBV6-5|NA|NA
TGTGCCAGCAGGGGGGCGGACTATGGCTACACCTTC
CASRGADYGYTF
>TRBJ2-7|TRBV2|NA|NA
TGTGCCAGCAGTGAAGGGGCCAGGGGAACTCGAGAGCAGTACTTC
CASSEGARGTREQYF
>TRBJ1-5|TRBV28|TRBD1|NA
TGTGCCAGCAGAAGAACAGGGGTTCAGCCCCAGCATTTT
CASRRTGVQPQHF
>TRBJ2-7|TRBV30|TRBD2|NA
TGTGCCTGGAGTGTAGGTTGGACTAGCGGGACTACCTACGAGCAGTACTTC
CAWSVGWTSGTTYEQYF
>TRBJ2-5|TRBV2|NA|NA
TGTGCCAGCGCCGCCGGGACCCAGTACTTC
CASAAGTQYF
>TRBJ2-4|TRBV6-6|NA|once
TGTGCCAGCAGTTCCCTCGGAGGGCAAGGTCGGTACATTCAGTACTTC
CASSSLGGQGRYIQYF
>TRBJ2-2|TRBV11-2|TRBD1|NA
TGTGCCAGCAGCCTAAAAGGAACAGGGGGCAACACCGGGGAGCTGTTTTTT
CASSLKGTGGNTGELFF
>TRBJ2-3|TRBV7-3|NA|once
TGTGCCAGCAGCTTAAACGGGGAGCCGGATACGCAGTATTTT
CASSLNGEPDTQYF
>TRBJ2-3|TRBV7-6|NA|NA
TGTGCCAGCAGCTGGGGCCTACACACAGATACGCAGTATTTT
CASSWGLHTDTQYF
>TRBJ2-7|TRBV5-4|TRBD2|NA
TGTGCCAGCAGCTTGGGTGGGACTAGCGGGAGGGCCGGTCAGTACTTC
CASSLGGTSGRAGQYF
>TRBJ2-2|TRBV11-2|NA|NA
TGTGCCAGCAGCCGACAGCACGGGGAGCTGTTTTTT
CASSRQHGELFF
>TRBJ2-2|TRBV5-1|TRBD2|NA
TGCGCCAGCAGCAAGACTAGCGGGAGCACCGGGGAGCTGTTTTTT
CASSKTSGSTGELFF
>TRBJ2-1|TRBV9|NA|NA
TGTGCCAGCAGCGTCTACGAGAGAGACTACAATGAGCAGTTCTTC
CASSVYERDYNEQFF
>TRBJ2-5|TRBV11-2|NA|NA
TGTGCCATCCGAAAGCCGGGAGAGACCCAGTACTTC
CAIRKPGETQYF
>TRBJ2-7|TRBV28|NA|NA
TGTGCCAGCAATTCAGGGCTCCTTTACGAGCAGTACTTC
CASNSGLLYEQYF
>TRBJ1-5|TRBV18|NA|NA
TGTGCCAGCTCACCGGGGACCTCAGGAGTACAGCCCCAGCATTTT
CASSPGTSGVQPQHF
>TRBJ1-5|TRBV2|NA|NA
TGTGCCAGCAGTGTTATGGGTAATCAGCCCCAGCATTTT
CASSVMGNQPQHF
>TRBJ2-1|TRBV6-1|TRBD1|once
TGTGCCAGCAGCCGGGACAGGGAAATCGATGAGCAGTTCTTC
CASSRDREIDEQFF
>TRBJ1-2|TRBV27|NA|NA
TGTGCCAGCAGTCACCCAAAACAGGGTCGGGGCTACACCTTC
CASSHPKQGRGYTF
>TRBJ2-5|TRBV7-8|NA|NA
TGTGCCAGCAGCTTAGGTGGGGGCTTTCAAGAGACCCAGTACTTC
CASSLGGGFQETQYF
>TRBJ2-7|TRBV10-2|NA|NA
TGCGCCAGCGCCCGGGGAGCTTACGAGCAGTACTTC
CASARGAYEQYF
>TRBJ2-7|TRBV7-9|NA|NA
TGTGCCAGCAGCTTAGGGGGCAGGGGTGGAGAGCAGTACTTC
CASSLGGRGGEQYF
>TRBJ1-2|TRBV2|TRBD1|NA
TGTGCCAGCAGTGAATTGACTGGGACAGGGGGCAACTATGGCTACACCTTC
CASSELTGTGGNYGYTF